This T cell receptor beta chain is from a study of Japanese encephalitis immunity and Zika vaccine responses. Study-level background: Two to three months before ZPIV, two JEV vaccine doses were given. ZIKV structural peptide pools, conserved or non-conserved, or JEV or YFV peptides were used. Predicted epitopes under 50 nM were chosen as overlapping ZIKV 15-mers.

Within the sample, this clonotype is large. The CDR3 sequence is 12 residues long. V was clipped by 1 base and J by 10 bases, with 11 bases between them. Germline V lookup: CDR1 SGHDT, CDR2 YYEEEE. TCRdb processed the 5' RACE reads anew with MiXCR; each CDR3 protein has one entry. The table shows 370 or so distinct CDR3 sequences, with around 3.7% occurring only once. PBMCs were CFSE-labeled and cultured for 5 to 7 days with peptide pools at around 1.1 ug/mL each. Proliferating CD4 T cells were sorted unfixed as live CD56-CD19-CD16-CD3+CD4+ CFSE-low cells. This sequence originates from an adult man who received an inactivated Zika virus vaccine. V and J are TRBV5-6 and TRBJ1-1; D unclear. The sample in question was antigen-activated CD4+ T cells from blood, cultured, obtained during a Zika inactivated vaccine study. Here the CDR3 DNA reads TGTGCCAGCAGCTTGAGTCTTAAGGGAGCTTTCTTT. Its protein is CASSLSLKGAFF. The variable domain in full, completed from reference TRBV5-6 and TRBJ1-1, reads DAGVTQSPTHLIKTRGQQVTLRCSPKSGHDTVSWYQQALGQGPQFIFQYYEEEERQRGNFPDRFSGHQFPNYSSELNVNALLLGDSALYLCASSLSLKGAFFGQGTRLTVV.